The next 9 T cell receptor beta chains were all read from a single sample in a study of OX40 agonist ivuxolimab in advanced cancers. The assay was immunoSEQ multiplex PCR, and TCRdb's table has in-frame clones only and misses some. The table shows some 25,000 clones, with roughly 76% occurring only once. Sequencing was performed on CD4+ or CD8+ T cells sorted from blood, taken in a trial of the OX40 agonist ivuxolimab. The receptor set was obtained from an adult with an advanced solid tumor such as melanoma, head and neck, liver or kidney cancer.

J is TRBJ2-5 and V is TRBV7-9, with D perhaps matching TRBD2 (6 bases). Judging by the DNA end, TRBJ2-7 fits better; the J call may be wrong. CDR1 and CDR2 from the germline V gene are SEHNR and FQNEAQ (reference sequence). CDR3 length equals 15 residues. The CDR3 reads CASSHGRPGVDEQYF. CDR3 nucleotides: TGTGCCAGCAGCCACGGACGCCCGGGAGTCGACGAGCAGTACTTC.

V and J are TRBV6-1 and TRBJ2-7; D unclear. This CDR3 is built from 13 residues. CDR1 is MNHNS and CDR2 is SASEGT in the germline V gene. Trimming shortened V by 2 bases and J by 2 bases, and 7 bases separated the two germline ends. This chain's CDR3 is CASSEPGPYEQYF. The DNA for the CDR3 is TGTGCCAGCAGTGAACCTGGGCCCTACGAGCAGTACTTC.

V gene TRBV6-1 combines with J gene TRBJ1-2, with D hard to call. Germline V gene lookup returns CDR1 MNHNS and CDR2 SASEGT. Trimming pared 6 bases from V and 0 bases from J, leaving 8 bases between. This CDR3 is 13 amino acids long. CDR3 amino acids: CASRDGTNYGYTF. The CDR3 DNA reads TGTGCCAGCAGGGACGGTACTAACTATGGCTACACCTTC.

The V gene is TRBV9, the J gene TRBJ2-1, with TRBD1 matching 12 bases. V was pared by 0 bases and J by 7 bases, with 5 bases of the junction left unmatched. The germline CDR1 and CDR2 sequences are SGDLS and YYNGEE. The CDR3 consists of 16 residues. The DNA of the CDR3 is TGTGCCAGCAGCGTAGGTTGGGGACAGGGGGCGAATGAGCAGTTCTTC. It yields the protein CASSVGWGQGANEQFF.

The chain links TRBV4-1 to TRBJ2-1; a possible D gene is TRBD2 (5 bases). With 1 base removed from V and 7 bases from J, the gap between germline ends came to 11 bases. Per germline, CDR1 MGHRA and CDR2 YSYEKL. The CDR3 spans 14 residues. The CDR3 is CASSQGESGNEQFF. In DNA form, the CDR3 reads TGCGCCAGCAGCCAAGGAGAATCGGGGAATGAGCAGTTCTTC.

V gene TRBV5-1 combines with J gene TRBJ2-2; D not resolved. The germline V gene encodes CDR1 SGHRS and CDR2 YFSETQ. CDR3 length: 14 amino acids. Trimming left V 1 base short and J 4 bases short, with 8 bases between. The CDR3 protein is CASSLWKSTGELFF. CDR3 nucleotide sequence: TGCGCCAGCAGCTTGTGGAAGAGCACCGGGGAGCTGTTTTTT. Full variable domain (rest looked up from reference TRBV5-1 and TRBJ2-2): KAGVTQTPRYLIKTRGQQVTLSCSPISGHRSVSWYQQTPGQGLQFLFEYFSETQRNKGNFPGRFSGRQFSNSRSEMNVSTLELGDSALYLCASSLWKSTGELFFGEGSRLTVL.

The rearrangement joins TRBV7-9 to TRBJ1-2; tentatively, D is TRBD1 (6 bases). The length of the CDR3 is 14 residues. V lost 5 bases and J lost 0, with 10 bases in between. The germline gives CDR1 SEHNR, CDR2 FQNEAQ (reference sequence). The CDR3 bases are TGTGCCAGCAGCCCCGGGACAACTAACTATGGCTACACCTTC. It encodes CASSPGTTNYGYTF.

The chain has TRBV2 and TRBJ1-5; unclear D gene. CDR3 length: 14 residues. Germline V gene sequence: CDR1 SNHLY, CDR2 FYNNEI. Trimming took 3 bases from V and 1 from J, leaving 7 bases between them. This chain's CDR3 is CASSEGWSNQPQHF. CDR3 coding DNA: TGTGCCAGCAGTGAGGGATGGAGCAATCAGCCCCAGCATTTT.

This rearrangement joins TRBV27 to TRBJ1-1; no definite D call. The V and J ends lost 3 bases and 2 bases respectively, with 10 bases between them. The CDR3 sequence is 14 residues long. The germline V gene has CDR1 MNHEY and CDR2 SMNVEV (reference sequence). The CDR3 region is CASSLYSVNTEAFF. CDR3 in DNA: TGTGCCAGCAGTTTGTACAGCGTTAACACTGAAGCTTTCTTT.